A few counts support the clone carrying this T cell receptor (beta chain). Its antigen is unidentified. CDR1 MNHEY and CDR2 SVGAGI come from the germline V gene. V trimming: 6 bases; J trimming: 1 base; junction bases outside the gene matches: 7. The CDR3 runs to 17 residues. This record comes from a study of T cell repertoires in cytomegalovirus infection. Study overall: Public TCR beta signatures provided an indication of both CMV infection and a matching HLA type.

TCRdb itself ran the reads through MiXCR, one entry per CDR3 protein. Counted here are approximately 250,000 distinct CDR3 sequences, less than 9.5% occurring once; the ten biggest clones make up roughly 15%. Study-wide results and caveats: Pooled public TCR beta family frequency picked out CMV carriers with the relevant HLA.

The clonotype was recovered from a human donor in good health (CMV status not recorded). Some clones in this sample may be carry-over from other donors' samples. Sequenced input: PBMCs. This rearrangement joins TRBV6-5 to TRBJ2-3, with 13 bases identical to TRBD2. The DNA of the CDR3 is TGTGCCAGCAGCCGGGGGACTAGCGGGACTCGCACAGATACGCAGTATTTT. This encodes CASSRGTSGTRTDTQYF.